Below, 29 T cell receptor beta chains from the same sample are listed, as sequenced in a study of blood T cell repertoires in COVID-19. The data were produced by immunoSEQ multiplex PCR, yet TCRdb's version contains in-frame clones alone and is incomplete. The sample lists about 480,000 clones, roughly 90% occurring once. The sequenced material came from PBMCs or T cells enriched from blood (not recorded which). The receptors were sampled from a woman aged 40 to 50 who had recovered from COVID-19.

The chain has TRBV7-9 and TRBJ2-7, with 7 positions matching TRBD2. Looked up from germline, CDR1 is SEHNR and CDR2 is FQNEAQ (reference sequence). Trimming cost V 2 bases and J 6 bases; bases outside gene matches: 10. This CDR3 spans 15 amino acids. The CDR3 DNA reads TGTGCCAGCAGCTTACCAAGACTAGCCCCGAGCGAGCAGTACTTC. Amino acid sequence: CASSLPRLAPSEQYF.

This sequence joins TRBV18 and TRBJ2-1; 9 positions agree with TRBD2. Germline trimming cut 10 bases from V and 2 bases from J; bases unmatched to any gene: 15. Looked up from germline, CDR1 is KGHSH and CDR2 is LQKENI. This CDR3 has 17 amino acids. DNA for the CDR3: TGTGCCATCAACCCCTCGCTAGCGGGAAAAACCTACAATGAGCAGTTCTTC. The encoded protein is CAINPSLAGKTYNEQFF. The whole variable domain, remainder taken from reference TRBV18 and TRBJ2-1, is NAGVMQNPRHLVRRRGQEARLRCSPMKGHSHVYWYRQLPEEGLKFMVYLQKENIIDESGMPKERFSAEFPKEGPSILRIQQVVRGDSAAYFCAINPSLAGKTYNEQFFGPGTRLTVL.

Notes on this clone: The identical CDR3 is also encoded by other nucleotide sequences in the sample. The V call is TRBV15, the J call TRBJ2-7; perhaps TRBD1 as D (6 bases). The V and J ends lost 1 base and 0 bases respectively, with 7 bases between them. The CDR3 is 14 amino acids. Germline V lookup: CDR1 LNHNV, CDR2 YYDKDF (reference sequence). For the CDR3, the DNA is TGTGCCACCAGCAGAGCAGGGGACTCCTACGAGCAGTACTTC. Translation: CATSRAGDSYEQYF. Combining the CDR3 with reference TRBV15 and TRBJ2-7 gives the whole variable domain DAMVIQNPRYQVTQFGKPVTLSCSQTLNHNVMYWYQQKSSQAPKLLFHYYDKDFNNEADTPDNFQSRRPNTSFCFLDIRSPGLGDTAMYLCATSRAGDSYEQYFGPGTRLTVT.

This rearrangement joins TRBV4-2 to TRBJ2-3, with D possibly being TRBD1 (6 bases). Germline V gene sequence: CDR1 LGHNA, CDR2 YNFKEQ. The CDR3 consists of 16 residues. Trimming took 2 bases from V and 10 from J, leaving 22 bases between them. CDR3 in DNA: TGTGCCAGCAGCCAATCTGTTGGACAGTCGGGCGCCCCGCAGTATTTT. This codes for CASSQSVGQSGAPQYF.

This clone was picked up a small number of times. The chain employs TRBV7-6 and TRBJ2-7; 9 nucleotides agree with TRBD2. The V gene's germline CDR1 is SGHVS and CDR2 FNYEAQ. The CDR3 is made up of 16 amino acids. The V segment lost 1 base and the J segment 2 bases; nucleotides outside the gene matches: 6. DNA of the CDR3: TGTGCCAGCAGCTTAGTAGGTAGCGGGAGTACCTACGAGCAGTACTTC. Translated: CASSLVGSGSTYEQYF.

The V and J genes are TRBV19 and TRBJ2-7; TRBD2 might be the D (6 bases). The CDR3 has 13 amino acids. Per germline, CDR1 LNHDA and CDR2 SQIVND (reference sequence). V lost 2 bases to trimming and J lost 3 bases, with 8 bases between them. The CDR3 loop reads CASSILGGYEQYF. In DNA form, the CDR3 reads TGTGCCAGTAGTATATTGGGGGGCTACGAGCAGTACTTC.

This clone was found a few times. The chain uses TRBV5-1 and TRBJ2-5; possible D gene TRBD2, 5 bases. The V gene lost 4 bases and the J gene lost 3 bases, with 13 bases spanning the gap. In germline, CDR1 is SGHRS, CDR2 YFSETQ. CDR3 length: 14 amino acids. CDR3 nucleotide sequence: TGCGCCAGCAGCGTTGAGACGGGGAAAGAGACCCAGTACTTC. Translating gives CASSVETGKETQYF.

This sequence joins TRBV27 and TRBJ2-7; 8 bases are shared with TRBD2. Germline V gives CDR1 MNHEY, CDR2 SMNVEV (reference sequence). The CDR3 totals 14 residues. The V segment lost 3 bases and the J segment 6 bases; nucleotides outside the gene matches: 7. This CDR3 is CASSFSSGSREQYF. CDR3 bases: TGTGCCAGCAGTTTTTCTAGCGGGTCACGCGAGCAGTACTTC.

V is TRBV5-1 and J is TRBJ2-1; 11 bases are a match to TRBD2. Germline V lookup: CDR1 SGHRS, CDR2 YFSETQ. The junction had 5 bases not matched to a gene; V was cut back by 3 bases and J by 6 bases. CDR3 length: 15 amino acids. CDR3 sequence reads: CASSSGTSGVNEQFF. The CDR3 DNA is TGCGCCAGCAGCTCGGGGACTAGCGGCGTCAATGAGCAGTTCTTC.

This clone was detected only once. The chain has TRBV6-2 or TRBV6-3 and TRBJ2-2, with 10 bases identical to TRBD1. The CDR3 is 15 residues long. Germline V gives CDR1 MNHEY, CDR2 SVGEGT. With 4 bases clipped from V and 1 base from J, the junction kept 0 bases outside the gene matches. CDR3 DNA sequence: TGTGCCAGCAGTTGGACAGGGGGGAACACCGGGGAGCTGTTTTTT. It codes for CASSWTGGNTGELFF.

The chain recombines TRBV9 with TRBJ2-1; perhaps TRBD1 as D (6 bases). The V and J ends lost 0 bases and 10 bases respectively, with 14 bases between them. The germline V gene has CDR1 SGDLS and CDR2 YYNGEE. This CDR3 spans 14 amino acids. CDR3 residues: CASSVEGTPLEQFF. The CDR3 bases are TGTGCCAGCAGCGTAGAAGGGACACCCCTAGAGCAGTTCTTC. Filled out from reference TRBV9 and TRBJ2-1, the complete variable domain reads DSGVTQTPKHLITATGQRVTLRCSPRSGDLSVYWYQQSLDQGLQFLIQYYNGEERAKGNILERFSAQQFPDLHSELNLSSLELGDSALYFCASSVEGTPLEQFFGPGTRLTVL.

The chain employs TRBV5-4 and TRBJ2-1, with 9 nucleotides matching TRBD2. Germline V gene sequence: CDR1 SGHNT, CDR2 YYREEE (reference sequence). The J segment lost 1 base and the V segment lost 3 bases, leaving 2 bases of the junction unmatched. This CDR3 spans 15 amino acids. The chain's CDR3 is CASSSGLASYNEQFF. CDR3 DNA sequence: TGTGCCAGCAGCTCGGGACTAGCTTCCTACAATGAGCAGTTCTTC.

This chain connects TRBV5-4 to TRBJ2-7; 8 positions match TRBD2. The V and J ends lost 4 bases and 5 bases, in that order; junction bases with no gene match: 17. CDR3 size: 17 residues. Germline values: CDR1 SGHNT, CDR2 YYREEE (reference sequence). The CDR3 protein is CASSSPTSGPSGHEQYF. For the CDR3, the DNA is TGTGCCAGCAGCAGCCCCACTAGCGGTCCCTCCGGCCACGAGCAGTACTTC.

This clone was seen just once. The chain links TRBV25-1 to TRBJ1-2; 10 bases are shared with TRBD1. The V segment lost 3 bases and the J segment 6 bases; nucleotides outside the gene matches: 7. CDR1 is MGHDK, CDR2 SYGVNS, per germline. The length of the CDR3 is 15 residues. The CDR3 loop is CASSDTGTGEDGYTF. The CDR3 DNA is TGTGCCAGCAGTGACACCGGGACAGGGGAAGATGGCTACACCTTC.

This chain uses TRBV6-4 with TRBJ1-2; D unclear. The germline V gene encodes CDR1 MRHNA and CDR2 SNTAGT. Trimming cost V 2 bases and J 12 bases, with 10 bases left between them. This CDR3 spans 11 amino acids. The CDR3 protein is CASSDGWRHTF. In nucleotides, the CDR3 is TGTGCCAGCAGTGACGGGTGGAGGCACACCTTC.

This rearrangement joins TRBV4-1 to TRBJ1-2; 7 bases align to TRBD1. Per germline, CDR1 MGHRA and CDR2 YSYEKL. J was trimmed by 4 bases and V by 0 bases; bases with no gene match: 5. The CDR3 runs to 15 residues. The CDR3 DNA reads TGCGCCAGCAGCCAAGAGGACAGGTTTAGCTATGGCTACACCTTC. It specifies CASSQEDRFSYGYTF.

The chain carries TRBV6-2 or TRBV6-3 and TRBJ1-1; TRBD1 matches 7 bases. Germline lookup yields CDR1 MNHEY and CDR2 SVGEGT. The CDR3 sequence is 15 residues long. The junction had 9 bases not matched to a gene; V was cut back by 4 bases and J by 4 bases. CDR3 sequence (DNA): TGTGCCAGCAGTTCCAGGACAGGTGGGGGCACTGAAGCTTTCTTT. Its protein product is CASSSRTGGGTEAFF.

The V gene is TRBV28, the J gene TRBJ1-2; no definite D call. CDR1 and CDR2 (germline): MDHEN, SYDVKM. V was pared by 6 bases and J by 8 bases, with 16 bases between. CDR3 length equals 13 residues. Here the CDR3 reads CASSLRNRDGYTF. In DNA form, the CDR3 reads TGTGCCAGCAGCCTACGTAACAGAGACGGCTACACCTTC.

About this clone: A read error may produce the germline difference seen at one junction end. V usage is TRBV6-4 and J usage is TRBJ2-7, with 7 bases aligning to TRBD1. From germline, CDR1 is MRHNA and CDR2 SNTAGT. CDR3 size: 14 residues. CDR3 bases: TGTGCCAGCAGTCCCAGGACAGGCTCCTACGCGCAGTACTTC. Encoded protein: CASSPRTGSYAQYF.

The chain is built from TRBV2 and TRBJ1-1; D is unclear. Trimming removed 1 base at V and 6 bases at J, with 9 bases between. Germline values: CDR1 SNHLY, CDR2 FYNNEI. This CDR3 region has 13 residues. The CDR3 nucleotides read TGTGCCAGCAGTGAAGTGGGAGTTTCTGAAGCTTTCTTT. Translation: CASSEVGVSEAFF.

V and J are TRBV20-1 and TRBJ1-4, with D possibly matching TRBD1 (6 bases). This CDR3 is built from 16 residues. V was trimmed by 3 bases and J by 3 bases, leaving 17 bases between them. Germline CDR1 and CDR2: DFQATT and SNEGSKA (reference sequence). In nucleotides, the CDR3 is TGCAGTGCTAGTGCGATACAGGGAAACTCTAATGAAAAACTGTTTTTT. Translation: CSASAIQGNSNEKLFF.

This clone was detected once. The rearrangement uses TRBV30 and TRBJ1-2; 7 bases agree with TRBD1. J was trimmed by 2 bases and V by 4 bases; bases with no gene match: 7. This CDR3 is 14 amino acids long. Germline V gene data show CDR1 as GTSNPN and CDR2 as SVGIG (reference sequence). For the CDR3, the DNA is TGTGCCTGGAAGGGGGCGGCTGAGAACTATGGCTACACCTTC. As protein: CAWKGAAENYGYTF.

The genes are TRBV11-2 and TRBJ1-1; 7 bases fit TRBD1. The trim removed 5 bases at V and 3 bases at J, leaving 15 bases unmatched. The CDR3 is 17 amino acids. From germline, CDR1 is SGHAT and CDR2 FQNNGV. Here the CDR3 DNA reads TGTGCCAGCAGCCCCACGACAGGGAACTGGCGGGACACTGAAGCTTTCTTT. This sequence encodes CASSPTTGNWRDTEAFF. Together with reference TRBV11-2 and TRBJ1-1, the CDR3 gives the full variable domain: EAGVAQSPRYKIIEKRQSVAFWCNPISGHATLYWYQQILGQGPKLLIQFQNNGVVDDSQLPKDRFSAERLKGVDSTLKIQPAKLEDSAVYLCASSPTTGNWRDTEAFFGQGTRLTVV.

V and J are TRBV13 and TRBJ1-2, with D tentatively TRBD1 (5 bases). Germline values: CDR1 PRHDT, CDR2 FYEKMQ (reference sequence). V was trimmed by 4 bases and J by 2 bases, leaving 14 bases between them. This CDR3 has 15 amino acids. The CDR3 region is CASSSGPTENYGYTF. As DNA, the CDR3 is TGTGCCAGCAGCTCAGGACCGACAGAAAACTATGGCTACACCTTC.

This chain links TRBV29-1 with TRBJ2-4, with TRBD2 matching 7 bases. Germline V gene data show CDR1 as SQVTM and CDR2 as ANQGSEA. The CDR3 has 13 amino acids. The V gene end was trimmed by 8 bases and the J gene end by 2 bases; junction bases not matched to a gene: 6. CDR3 in amino acids: CSSGEGTKNIQYF. The CDR3 nucleotides are TGCAGCTCGGGGGAGGGGACCAAAAACATTCAGTACTTC.

The J gene is TRBJ2-7, the V gene TRBV2; the match to TRBD2 covers 7 bases. Germline CDR1 reads SNHLY; CDR2 reads FYNNEI. Trimming at V came to 5 bases and at J to 2 bases, leaving 3 bases not matched to a gene. The CDR3 is 13 residues long. The CDR3 nucleotides are TGTGCCAGCAGTAGCGGGACCACCTACGAGCAGTACTTC. Its translation: CASSSGTTYEQYF.

V usage is TRBV30 and J usage is TRBJ1-1; D is unclear. The V end was cut by 7 bases, the J end by 0 bases, with 12 bases between. The CDR3 spans 13 residues. CDR1 GTSNPN and CDR2 SVGIG come from the germline V gene (reference sequence). As DNA, the CDR3 is TGTGCCTTACAAGGGAGCATGAACACTGAAGCTTTCTTT. Translated, it gives CALQGSMNTEAFF.

Written as DNA, the CDR3 is TGTGCCAGCAGCCTAGGACTAGCGGGGCATCAAGAGACCCAGTACTTC. This gives the protein CASSLGLAGHQETQYF. This sequence joins TRBV7-9 and TRBJ2-5; 12 positions agree with TRBD2. Looked up from germline, CDR1 is SEHNR and CDR2 is FQNEAQ (reference sequence). CDR3 length equals 16 residues. After removal of 5 bases from V and 2 bases from J, the junction contained 6 bases not matched to a gene.

V and J are TRBV3-1 (or the pseudogene TRBV3-2) and TRBJ2-7, with D possibly being TRBD2 (5 bases). The CDR3 runs to 14 residues. Trimming removed 2 bases at V and 6 bases at J, with 14 bases between. Germline CDR1 reads LGHDT; CDR2 reads YNNKEL (reference sequence). The CDR3 nucleotides are TGTGCCAGCAGCCAAAGCCCAGGCCGGGGCGAGCAGTACTTC. It translates to CASSQSPGRGEQYF.